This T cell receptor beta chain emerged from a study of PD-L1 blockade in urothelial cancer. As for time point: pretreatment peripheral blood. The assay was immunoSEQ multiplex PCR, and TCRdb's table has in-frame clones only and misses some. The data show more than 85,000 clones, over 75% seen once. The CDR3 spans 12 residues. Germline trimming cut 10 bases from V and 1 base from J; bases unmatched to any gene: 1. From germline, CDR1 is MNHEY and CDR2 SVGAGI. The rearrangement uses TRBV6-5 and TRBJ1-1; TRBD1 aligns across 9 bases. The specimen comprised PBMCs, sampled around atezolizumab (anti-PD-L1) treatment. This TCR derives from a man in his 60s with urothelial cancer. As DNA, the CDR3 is TGTGCCATACAGGGGGCGAACACTGAAGCTTTCTTT. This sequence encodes CAIQGANTEAFF.